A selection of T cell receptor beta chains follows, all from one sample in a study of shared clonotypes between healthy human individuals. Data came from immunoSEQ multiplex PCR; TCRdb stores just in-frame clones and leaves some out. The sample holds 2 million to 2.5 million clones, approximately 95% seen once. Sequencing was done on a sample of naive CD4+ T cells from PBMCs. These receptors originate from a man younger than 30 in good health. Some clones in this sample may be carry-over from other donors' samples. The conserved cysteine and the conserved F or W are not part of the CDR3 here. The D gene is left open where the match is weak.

ASSQPRQGYTQY TRBJ2-3 TRBD1 TRBV4-1
ASSVSRADTEAF TRBJ1-1 NA TRBV9
AWTDIPTGYT TRBJ1-2 NA TRBV30
ASSLGAGDTGELF TRBJ2-2 NA TRBV7-7
ASSVDRGTYEQY TRBJ2-7 TRBD1 TRBV6-1
ASSFIQNTGELF TRBJ2-2 NA TRBV27
ASNHRVGEQY TRBJ2-7 NA TRBV6-5
ASSSSLAGTRGTQY TRBJ2-3 TRBD2 TRBV28
ASSLEGTAVTQY TRBJ2-5 NA TRBV5-4
ASSEPGTGSEAF TRBJ1-1 NA TRBV25-1
ASSSNLTGKETQY TRBJ2-5 NA TRBV11-2
ASSVDGRLAGVGNEQF TRBJ2-1 TRBD2 TRBV9
AGPTVNQPQH TRBJ1-5 NA TRBV7-9
ASSLGLAEDTQY TRBJ2-3 TRBD2 TRBV4-1
ASSRAGMNTEAF TRBJ1-1 NA TRBV6-5
ASSLQGPQQY TRBJ2-7 TRBD1 TRBV28
ASSLNRGGNTEAF TRBJ1-1 TRBD1 TRBV6-5
ASSFGSYEQY TRBJ2-7 NA TRBV7-8
ASSFGSLRTQY TRBJ2-5 NA TRBV28
AAGTGDGYT TRBJ1-2 TRBD1 TRBV6-6
ASSPPSFSGNTIY TRBJ1-3 NA TRBV18
ASSLMAVQETQY TRBJ2-5 NA TRBV5-4
ASSLQGVRTDTQY TRBJ2-3 TRBD1 TRBV28
ASSWEYTEAF TRBJ1-1 NA TRBV7-2
ASSLTSGTNTGELF TRBJ2-2 TRBD2 TRBV5-1
ASSLSFNSYNEQF TRBJ2-1 NA TRBV7-8
ASSLFWGGQETQY TRBJ2-5 TRBD2 TRBV5-4
ATSREGQGGNTEAF TRBJ1-1 TRBD1 TRBV7-4
ASSLTSVPNEQY TRBJ2-7 NA TRBV5-4
ASSGQGQETQY TRBJ2-5 TRBD1 TRBV19
ASNPTENTEAF TRBJ1-1 NA TRBV6-5
ASSFQDRGYNEQF TRBJ2-1 TRBD1 TRBV11-2
ASSPTGGANGNTIY TRBJ1-3 TRBD1 TRBV7-3
ASSVAGHLSGNTIY TRBJ1-3 NA TRBV9
ASSPWTGDGQPQH TRBJ1-5 TRBD1 TRBV2
ASSFGGPSGRNEQF TRBJ2-1 NA TRBV5-1
ATGTSGNTIY TRBJ1-3 NA TRBV19
ASSESVRSGYNEQF TRBJ2-1 NA TRBV10-1
ASSLRPGTGGTDTQY TRBJ2-3 TRBD1 TRBV5-1
ASSLGTSRDTQY TRBJ2-3 NA TRBV7-3
ASSPRSGNQPQH TRBJ1-5 NA TRBV27
ASSIVAQPGTEAF TRBJ1-1 NA TRBV19
ASSSGLAGVRDTQY TRBJ2-3 TRBD2 TRBV6-6